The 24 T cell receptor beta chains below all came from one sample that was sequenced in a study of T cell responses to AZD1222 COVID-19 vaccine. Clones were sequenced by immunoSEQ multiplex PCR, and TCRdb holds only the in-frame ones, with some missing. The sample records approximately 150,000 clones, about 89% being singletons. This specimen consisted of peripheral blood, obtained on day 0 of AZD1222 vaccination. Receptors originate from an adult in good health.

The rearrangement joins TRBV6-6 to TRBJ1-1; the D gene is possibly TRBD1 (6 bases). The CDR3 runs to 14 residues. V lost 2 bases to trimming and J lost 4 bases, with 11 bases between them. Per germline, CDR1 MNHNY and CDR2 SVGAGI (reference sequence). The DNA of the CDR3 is TGTGCCAGCAGTTACGGGGGGGGCGGCACTGAAGCTTTCTTT. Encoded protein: CASSYGGGGTEAFF.

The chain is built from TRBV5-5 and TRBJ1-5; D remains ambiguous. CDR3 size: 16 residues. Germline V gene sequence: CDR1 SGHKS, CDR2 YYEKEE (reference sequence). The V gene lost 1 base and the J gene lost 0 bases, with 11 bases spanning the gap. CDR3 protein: CASSLRRDDSNQPQHF. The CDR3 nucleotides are TGTGCCAGCAGCTTGAGGAGGGATGATAGCAATCAGCCCCAGCATTTT.

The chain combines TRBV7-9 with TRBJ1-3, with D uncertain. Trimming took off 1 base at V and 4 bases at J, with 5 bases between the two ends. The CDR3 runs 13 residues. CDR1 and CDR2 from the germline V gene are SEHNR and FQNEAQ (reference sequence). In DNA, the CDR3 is TGTGCCAGCAGCTTAGACTCCGGAAACACCATATATTTT. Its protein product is CASSLDSGNTIYF.

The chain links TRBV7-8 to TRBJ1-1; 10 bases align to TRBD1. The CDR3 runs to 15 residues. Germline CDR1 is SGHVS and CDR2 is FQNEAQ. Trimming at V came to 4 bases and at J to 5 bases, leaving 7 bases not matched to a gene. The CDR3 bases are TGTGCCAGCAGCTCGCAGGACAGGGGGAGAACTGAAGCTTTCTTT. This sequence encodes CASSSQDRGRTEAFF.

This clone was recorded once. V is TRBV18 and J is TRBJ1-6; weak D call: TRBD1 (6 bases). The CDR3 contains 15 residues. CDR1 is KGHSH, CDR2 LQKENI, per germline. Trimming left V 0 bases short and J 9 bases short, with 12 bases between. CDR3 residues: CASSPPGGTGSPLHF. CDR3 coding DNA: TGTGCCAGCTCACCACCCGGGGGCACGGGTTCACCCCTCCACTTT.

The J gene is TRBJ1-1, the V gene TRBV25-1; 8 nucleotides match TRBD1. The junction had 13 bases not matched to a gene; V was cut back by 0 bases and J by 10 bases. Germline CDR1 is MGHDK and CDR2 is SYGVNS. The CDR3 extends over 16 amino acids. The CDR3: CASSEYRGGQGEGAFF. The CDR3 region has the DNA TGTGCCAGCAGTGAATATAGAGGTGGACAGGGAGAGGGAGCTTTCTTT.

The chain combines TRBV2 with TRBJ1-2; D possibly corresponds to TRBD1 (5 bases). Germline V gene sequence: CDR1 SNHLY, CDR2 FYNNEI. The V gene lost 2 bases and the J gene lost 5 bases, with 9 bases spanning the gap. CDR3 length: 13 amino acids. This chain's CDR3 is CASSEPPGYGYTF. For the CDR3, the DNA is TGTGCCAGCAGTGAACCGCCAGGGTATGGCTACACCTTC.

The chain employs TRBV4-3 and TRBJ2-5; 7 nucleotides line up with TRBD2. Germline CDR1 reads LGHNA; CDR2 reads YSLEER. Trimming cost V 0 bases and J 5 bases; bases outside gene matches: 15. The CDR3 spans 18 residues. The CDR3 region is CASSQDLMRGGVGETQYF. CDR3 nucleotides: TGCGCCAGCAGCCAAGATTTAATGCGTGGGGGGGTTGGGGAGACCCAGTACTTC.

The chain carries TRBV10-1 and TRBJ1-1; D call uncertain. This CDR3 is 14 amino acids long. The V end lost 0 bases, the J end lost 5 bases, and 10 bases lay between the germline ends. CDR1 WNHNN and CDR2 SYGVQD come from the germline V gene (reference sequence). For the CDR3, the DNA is TGCGCCAGCAGTGAGTCGTCCGGATGGACTGAAGCTTTCTTT. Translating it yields CASSESSGWTEAFF.

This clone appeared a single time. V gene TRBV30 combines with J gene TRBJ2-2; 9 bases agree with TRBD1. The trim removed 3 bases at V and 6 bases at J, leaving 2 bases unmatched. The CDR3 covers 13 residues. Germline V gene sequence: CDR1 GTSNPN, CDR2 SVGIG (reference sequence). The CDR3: CAWRGTGPGELFF. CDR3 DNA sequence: TGTGCCTGGAGAGGGACAGGGCCCGGGGAGCTGTTTTTT.

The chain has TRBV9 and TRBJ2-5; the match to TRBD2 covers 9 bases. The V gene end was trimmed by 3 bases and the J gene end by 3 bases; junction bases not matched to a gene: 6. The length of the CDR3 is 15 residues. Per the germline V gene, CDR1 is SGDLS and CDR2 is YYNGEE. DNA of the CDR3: TGTGCCAGCAGCGCAGCGGGAGGCCCAAAAGAGACCCAGTACTTC. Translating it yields CASSAAGGPKETQYF.

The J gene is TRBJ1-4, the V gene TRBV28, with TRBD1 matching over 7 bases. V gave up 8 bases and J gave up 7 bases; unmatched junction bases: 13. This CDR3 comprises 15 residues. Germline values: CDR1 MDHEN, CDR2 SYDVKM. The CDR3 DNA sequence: TGTGCCAGCGGTGCGGCGGGCAGGGGGGGTGAAAAACTGTTTTTT. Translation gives CASGAAGRGGEKLFF.

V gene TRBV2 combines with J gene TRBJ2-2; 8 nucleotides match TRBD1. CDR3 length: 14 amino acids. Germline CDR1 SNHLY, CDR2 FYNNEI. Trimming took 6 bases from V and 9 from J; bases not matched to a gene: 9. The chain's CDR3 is CASSQIQGVRELFF. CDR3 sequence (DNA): TGTGCCAGCAGCCAGATACAGGGGGTCAGGGAGCTGTTTTTT.

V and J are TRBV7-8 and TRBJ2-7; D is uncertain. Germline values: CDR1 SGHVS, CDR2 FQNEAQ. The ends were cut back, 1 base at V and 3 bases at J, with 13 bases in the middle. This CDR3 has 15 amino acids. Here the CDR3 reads CASSLEAAEFYEQYV. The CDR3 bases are TGTGCCAGCAGCTTAGAGGCAGCAGAATTCTACGAGCAGTACGTC.

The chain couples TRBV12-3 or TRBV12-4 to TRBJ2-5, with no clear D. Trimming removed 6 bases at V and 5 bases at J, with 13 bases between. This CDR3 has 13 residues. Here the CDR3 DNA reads TGTGCCAGCAGCTCCACACCGCCCGAGACCCAGTACTTC. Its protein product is CASSSTPPETQYF.

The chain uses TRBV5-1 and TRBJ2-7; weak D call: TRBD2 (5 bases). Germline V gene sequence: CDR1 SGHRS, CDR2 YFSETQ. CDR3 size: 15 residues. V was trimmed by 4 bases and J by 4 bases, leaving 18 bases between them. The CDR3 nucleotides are TGCGCCAGCAGCCCCACCTCAAGGGAGATATACGAGCAGTACTTC. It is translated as CASSPTSREIYEQYF.

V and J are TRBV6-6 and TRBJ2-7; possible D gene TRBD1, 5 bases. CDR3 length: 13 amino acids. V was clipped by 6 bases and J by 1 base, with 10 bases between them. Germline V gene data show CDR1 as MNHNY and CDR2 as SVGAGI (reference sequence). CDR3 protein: CASSAPGSYEQYF. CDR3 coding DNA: TGTGCCAGCAGCGCTCCAGGGTCCTACGAGCAGTACTTC.

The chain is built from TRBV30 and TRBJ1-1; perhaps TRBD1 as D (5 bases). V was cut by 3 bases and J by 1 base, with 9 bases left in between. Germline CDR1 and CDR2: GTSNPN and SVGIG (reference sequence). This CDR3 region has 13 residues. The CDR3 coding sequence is TGTGCCTGGAGCGGACAAGCGAACACTGAAGCTTTCTTT. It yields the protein CAWSGQANTEAFF.

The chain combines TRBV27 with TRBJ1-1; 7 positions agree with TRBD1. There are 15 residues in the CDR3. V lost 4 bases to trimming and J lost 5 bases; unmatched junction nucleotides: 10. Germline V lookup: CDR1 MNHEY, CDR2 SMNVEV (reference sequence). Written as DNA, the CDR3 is TGTGCCAGCAGTTCTGTGTCGACAGGGAGGACTGAAGCTTTCTTT. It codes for CASSSVSTGRTEAFF.

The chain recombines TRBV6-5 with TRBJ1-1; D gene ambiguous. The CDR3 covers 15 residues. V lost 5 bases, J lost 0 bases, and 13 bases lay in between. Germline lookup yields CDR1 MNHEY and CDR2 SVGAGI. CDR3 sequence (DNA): TGTGCCAGCAGTACCCAGGCCTTCCTGAACACTGAAGCTTTCTTT. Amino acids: CASSTQAFLNTEAFF.

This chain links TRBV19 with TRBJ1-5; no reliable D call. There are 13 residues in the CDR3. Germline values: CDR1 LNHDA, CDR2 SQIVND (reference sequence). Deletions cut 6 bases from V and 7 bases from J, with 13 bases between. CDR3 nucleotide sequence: TGTGCCAGTAGCACAGTACCTGGACAGCCCCAGCATTTT. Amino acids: CASSTVPGQPQHF.

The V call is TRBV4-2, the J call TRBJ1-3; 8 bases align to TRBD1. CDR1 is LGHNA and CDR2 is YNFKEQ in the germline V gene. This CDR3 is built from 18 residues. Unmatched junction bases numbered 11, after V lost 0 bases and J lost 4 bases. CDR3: CASSQEVGQGSLGNTIYF. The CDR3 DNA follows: TGTGCCAGCAGCCAAGAAGTTGGACAGGGTTCGCTCGGAAACACCATATATTTT.

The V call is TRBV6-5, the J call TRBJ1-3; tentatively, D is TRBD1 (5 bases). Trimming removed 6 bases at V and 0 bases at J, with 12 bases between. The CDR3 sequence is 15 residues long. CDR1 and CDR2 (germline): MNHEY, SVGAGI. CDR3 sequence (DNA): TGTGCCAGCAGCCAGCAGGGCTCCTCTGGAAACACCATATATTTT. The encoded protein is CASSQQGSSGNTIYF.

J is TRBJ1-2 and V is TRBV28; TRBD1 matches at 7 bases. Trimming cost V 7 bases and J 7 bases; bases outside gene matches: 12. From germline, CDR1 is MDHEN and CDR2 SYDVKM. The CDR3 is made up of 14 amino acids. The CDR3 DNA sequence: TGTGCCAGCATTAAAGGGGGGACAGATCTTGGCTACACCTTC. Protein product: CASIKGGTDLGYTF.